This T cell receptor (beta chain) is from a study of T cells expressing NK-cell markers. For the study at large: Repertoires of TCR beta were obtained from T cells sorted as CD3+CD56+NKG2C+, CD3+CD56+NKG2C- and CD3+CD56-NKG2C+.

As concerns this clonotype: The target antigen is unknown.

General study findings and limits: A handful of donors showed these clonotypes also leading the CD3+CD56-NKG2C+ fraction.

The authors generated TCR beta cDNA through 5'RACE template switching with UMIs. TCRdb derives one entry per CDR3 protein from the 5' RACE reads, leaving out DNA. The listing records approximately 550,000 distinct CDR3 sequences. In germline, CDR1 is DFQATT, CDR2 SNEGSKA (reference sequence). The CDR3 loop spans 15 amino acids. This chain connects TRBV20-1 to TRBJ2-7; TCRdb returns TRBD2, unconfirmable since there is no DNA. This TCR was sampled from a man aged 18 to 35 in good health. Material for sequencing was blood T cells: a sorted CD56 or NKG2C T cell subset, CD4+ or CD8+ T cells, or bulk PBMC T cells (not recorded which). The CDR3 is CSARDVAGKIYEQYF.